This T cell receptor beta chain emerged from a study of CD8 T cells in Susac syndrome. The germline V and J ends were trimmed by 5 bases and 5 bases, with 20 bases remaining between them. Germline assignment: CDR1 LNHDA and CDR2 SQIVND (reference sequence). This CDR3 is built from 16 residues. After extraction with the RNeasy kit, about 0.45 to 1 ug of the RNA was reverse transcribed using random hexamers. Each CDR3 protein gets one entry after TCRdb re-called the immunoSEQ multiplex PCR reads with MiXCR. The sample lists 250,000 to 300,000 distinct CDR3 sequences, about 85% seen once, with 0.11% in the top ten.

This receptor was obtained from a human donor with multiple sclerosis. Sequenced material: CD8+ T cells from PBMCs. The V call is TRBV19, the J call TRBJ2-3, with D maybe TRBD2 (7 bases). Here the CDR3 reads CASSPYGGSGGDTQYF. The CDR3 region has the DNA TGTGCCAGTAGTCCCTACGGGGGCTCGGGGGGAGATACGCAGTATTTT.